Here is one TCR beta chain with its context. What it binds is unknown. The sample originates from a study of T cells after yellow fever vaccination. Study information: Some fractions had low cell numbers, and these were prepared with SMART-Seq v4 Ultra Low Input.

Findings and caveats of the study: Researchers cautioned that FACS-sorted repertoires could harbor abundant clonotypes contaminating from the bulk population. Shared CD4/CD8 clonotypes were a small share, likely from convergent recombination.

A process of 5'RACE template switching, which added a universal primer site and UMIs, was used to make TCR cDNA. Each CDR3 protein gets one entry after TCRdb re-called the 5' RACE reads with MiXCR. The sample lists 450,000 to 650,000 distinct CDR3 sequences; roughly 14% were seen once. Sequenced here: PBMCs, sampled on the day of the yellow fever booster vaccination. The sequence derives from a man aged 30-40 years who received the YFV17D yellow fever vaccine.

The CDR3, as DNA: TGCAGTGTACAGGGGTTTTACAATGAGCAGTTCTTC. This codes for CSVQGFYNEQFF. V and J are TRBV20-1 and TRBJ2-1; 7 nucleotides align to TRBD1. This CDR3 comprises 12 residues. Losses at the gene ends were 7 bases for V and 4 bases for J; bases not matched to a gene: 4. Germline CDR1 DFQATT, CDR2 SNEGSKA (reference sequence).